This TCR beta chain was recorded in a study of blood T cell repertoires in COVID-19. Study-wide context: In each case, the material was cDNA or gDNA derived from T cells, B-cell-depleted T cells, or PBMCs.

As handled by the study authors: Nucleated cell counts were estimated from reference gene primer amplification. The data were produced by immunoSEQ multiplex PCR, yet TCRdb's version contains in-frame clones alone and is incomplete. V, J and clone size are those of that table, while D and trimming were read from the DNA. Of 110,000 to 150,000 clones detected, roughly 88% appear once; the ten largest clones hold about 1.5%. The V gene lost 5 bases and the J gene lost 1 base, with 21 bases spanning the gap. CDR1 is KGHSH and CDR2 is LQKENI in the germline V gene. This CDR3 has 18 amino acids. Sequenced sample: peripheral blood. This sequence was found in a woman in her fifties or sixties with acute or convalescent COVID-19. The V gene is TRBV18, the J gene TRBJ1-5; no firm D call. This CDR3 reads CASSTNTVSGVSNQPQHF. CDR3 in DNA: TGTGCCAGCTCAACCAACACCGTATCCGGGGTAAGCAATCAGCCCCAGCATTTT.